The 22 T cell receptor beta chains below all came from one sample that was sequenced in a study of T cells after yellow fever vaccination. MiXCR, run by TCRdb on the 5' RACE reads, gives a single entry per CDR3 protein. The sample has about 340,000 distinct CDR3 sequences; approximately 12% are singletons. Source: CD4+ T cells sorted from PBMCs, taken 15 days after the yellow fever booster vaccination. The receptors here all came from a man in his late teens or twenties who received the YFV17D yellow fever vaccine.

The rearrangement links TRBV9 to TRBJ1-3, with unresolved D. Trimming stripped 3 bases from V and 3 bases from J, with 7 bases between. CDR3 length: 13 residues. Looked up from germline, CDR1 is SGDLS and CDR2 is YYNGEE. In DNA form, the CDR3 reads TGTGCCAGCAGCGCGAATAGTGGAAACACCATATATTTT. This sequence encodes CASSANSGNTIYF.

The table lists this clonotype with many counts. V usage is TRBV7-6 and J usage is TRBJ2-7, with D possibly matching TRBD2 (6 bases). Deletions cut 3 bases from V and 3 bases from J, with 15 bases between. The CDR3 spans 15 residues. Germline CDR1 reads SGHVS; CDR2 reads FNYEAQ. The CDR3 DNA reads TGTGCCAGCAGCTTGGCCTCGGGAGCAATCTACGAGCAGTACTTC. This encodes CASSLASGAIYEQYF.

V is TRBV5-1 and J is TRBJ2-2; 10 nucleotides align to TRBD1. The CDR3 sequence is 15 residues long. CDR1 SGHRS and CDR2 YFSETQ come from the germline V gene. With 3 bases clipped from V and 6 bases from J, the junction kept 5 bases outside the gene matches. The CDR3 loop reads CASSWGTGASGELFF. The DNA for the CDR3 is TGCGCCAGCAGCTGGGGGACAGGGGCGTCCGGGGAGCTGTTTTTT.

The CDR3: CASSLEILKVPDTQYF. For the CDR3, the DNA is TGTGCCAGCAGCTTAGAGATCCTTAAGGTCCCAGATACGCAGTATTTT. The chain carries TRBV13 and TRBJ2-3; the D is unclear. Trimming left V 1 base short and J 4 bases short, with 15 bases between. CDR3 size: 16 residues. CDR1 is PRHDT, CDR2 FYEKMQ, per germline (reference sequence).

The chain links TRBV11-2 to TRBJ2-4; D might be TRBD1 (7 bases). The CDR3 length is 19 residues. Germline V gives CDR1 SGHAT, CDR2 FQNNGV. Trimming took 5 bases from V and 1 from J, leaving 24 bases between them. The CDR3 loop reads CASSPRPPRGELAKNIQYF. The CDR3, as DNA: TGTGCCAGCAGCCCCCGCCCCCCCAGGGGGGAATTGGCCAAAAACATTCAGTACTTC.

At least ten counts were recorded for this clonotype. The chain employs TRBV7-9 and TRBJ2-5; D tentatively reads TRBD1 or TRBD2 (6 bases each). V lost 1 base and J 3 bases, leaving 24 bases between the germline ends. Germline V gene sequence: CDR1 SEHNR, CDR2 FQNEAQ (reference sequence). CDR3 length equals 19 residues. The CDR3 DNA sequence: TGTGCCAGCAGCTTAGGGTGGCGTTGGGAGGTGGGACAAAAAGAGACCCAGTACTTC. Protein product: CASSLGWRWEVGQKETQYF.

V and J are TRBV5-6 and TRBJ1-2, with 8 bases that match TRBD1. Trimming at V came to 5 bases and at J to 4 bases, leaving 16 bases not matched to a gene. Germline values: CDR1 SGHDT, CDR2 YYEEEE. CDR3 length: 17 amino acids. CDR3 in amino acids: CASRIVAGGEESYGYTF. The CDR3 DNA reads TGTGCCAGCAGGATTGTGGCAGGGGGCGAGGAGAGCTATGGCTACACCTTC.

This clonotype was detected a few times. The chain has TRBV3-1 and TRBJ1-6; D is undetermined. This CDR3 comprises 12 residues. CDR1 is LGHDT, CDR2 YNNKEL, per germline (reference sequence). Trimming took 2 bases from V and 8 from J, leaving 4 bases between them. In DNA, the CDR3 is TGTGCCAGCAGCCAAACGGATTCACCCCTCCACTTT. This translates into CASSQTDSPLHF.

This clonotype was seen only a few times. This chain links TRBV5-1 with TRBJ2-5, with D possibly matching TRBD1 (6 bases). The CDR3 is 16 amino acids. V lost 0 bases and J 5 bases, leaving 17 bases between the germline ends. CDR1 is SGHRS and CDR2 is YFSETQ in the germline V gene. In nucleotides, the CDR3 is TGCGCCAGCAGCTTGGGGTCAGGGGCCAGGTGGGAGACCCAGTACTTC. Its translation is CASSLGSGARWETQYF.

This chain uses TRBV7-2 with TRBJ2-5; 8 positions match TRBD2. The ends lost 5 bases at V and 2 bases at J; junction bases unmatched: 10. The germline CDR1 and CDR2 sequences are SGHTA and FQGNSA. The CDR3 runs 16 residues. In DNA, the CDR3 is TGTGCCAGCAGCCCCCCCGGGAGGGGCGGGCAAGAGACCCAGTACTTC. It codes for CASSPPGRGGQETQYF.

This clonotype showed up just a few times. The rearrangement links TRBV7-2 to TRBJ2-3; D unresolved. Trimming removed 1 base at V and 7 bases at J, with 6 bases between. The length of the CDR3 is 12 residues. Germline loops: CDR1 SGHTA, CDR2 FQGNSA. DNA for the CDR3: TGTGCCAGCAGCTTAGTGGGGTATACGCAGTATTTT. Translated, it gives CASSLVGYTQYF.

This clonotype came up a few times. This chain joins TRBV7-2 and TRBJ2-7, with 9 bases identical to TRBD1. CDR3 length equals 14 residues. V trimming: 5 bases; J trimming: 6 bases; junction bases outside the gene matches: 8. The germline CDR1 and CDR2 sequences are SGHTA and FQGNSA. The CDR3, as DNA: TGTGCCAGCAGCAACCGGGGACAGGGAGGCGAGCAGTACTTC. Translating gives CASSNRGQGGEQYF.

The V and J genes are TRBV20-1 and TRBJ1-1, with TRBD1 identical over 7 bases. V gave up 5 bases and J gave up 3 bases; unmatched junction bases: 15. The CDR3 covers 16 residues. Per germline, CDR1 DFQATT and CDR2 SNEGSKA (reference sequence). The CDR3 coding sequence is TGCAGTGCTCCGAACCCCTCCAGGGGGTCCTACACTGAAGCTTTCTTT. Translated: CSAPNPSRGSYTEAFF.

V gene TRBV29-1 combines with J gene TRBJ1-3; D uncertain. The V end was cut by 7 bases, the J end by 5 bases, with 9 bases between. Germline values: CDR1 SQVTM, CDR2 ANQGSEA. This CDR3 comprises 11 residues. The CDR3: CSADDRNTIYF. The CDR3 DNA follows: TGCAGCGCCGACGACCGAAACACCATATATTTT. The complete variable domain, with remaining parts taken from reference TRBV29-1 and TRBJ1-3, reads SAVISQKPSRDICQRGTSLTIQCQVDSQVTMMFWYRQQPGQSLTLIATANQGSEATYESGFVIDKFPISRPNLTFSTLTVSNMSPEDSSIYLCSADDRNTIYFGEGSWLTVV.

This chain joins TRBV15 and TRBJ1-6; D is unresolved. V was cut by 0 bases and J by 10 bases, with 4 bases left in between. The CDR3 runs 12 residues. Germline V lookup: CDR1 LNHNV, CDR2 YYDKDF (reference sequence). Here the CDR3 DNA reads TGTGCCACCAGCAGAGAGGCATCACCCCTCCACTTT. Translating it yields CATSREASPLHF.

This sequence joins TRBV4-1 and TRBJ2-1, with D maybe TRBD1 (6 bases). The germline CDR1 and CDR2 sequences are MGHRA and YSYEKL. V was trimmed by 6 bases and J by 0 bases, leaving 15 bases between them. This CDR3 comprises 16 residues. The CDR3 here is CASRYQPGHSYNEQFF. CDR3 sequence (DNA): TGCGCCAGCAGATACCAACCGGGACACTCCTACAATGAGCAGTTCTTC.

V is TRBV7-9 and J is TRBJ2-4; possible D gene TRBD1, 6 bases. Germline CDR1 SEHNR, CDR2 FQNEAQ (reference sequence). This CDR3 has 16 amino acids. V was pared by 1 base and J by 0 bases, with 10 bases between. CDR3 amino acids: CASSLGTVVAKNIQYF. CDR3 sequence (DNA): TGTGCCAGCAGCTTAGGGACAGTTGTAGCCAAAAACATTCAGTACTTC.

In this sample, this clonotype turned up a few times. The chain links TRBV28 to TRBJ2-7; D is perhaps TRBD2 (6 bases). Trimming left V 4 bases short and J 9 bases short, with 13 bases between. Germline values: CDR1 MDHEN, CDR2 SYDVKM. The CDR3 has 12 residues. Written as DNA, the CDR3 is TGTGCCAGCAGTTCCCCTCGGGGGTGGCAGTACGTC. Its protein is CASSSPRGWQYV.

The chain employs TRBV7-2 and TRBJ1-1; 7 bases are shared with TRBD1. The CDR3 extends over 15 amino acids. Trimming cost V 5 bases and J 1 base; bases outside gene matches: 7. The V gene's germline CDR1 is SGHTA and CDR2 FQGNSA. Written as DNA, the CDR3 is TGTGCCAGCAGCCAACAGGGGCTAGGGAACACTGAAGCTTTCTTT. This sequence encodes CASSQQGLGNTEAFF. Combining the CDR3 with reference TRBV7-2 and TRBJ1-1 gives the whole variable domain GAGVSQSPSNKVTEKGKDVELRCDPISGHTALYWYRQSLGQGLEFLIYFQGNSAPDKSGLPSDRFSAERTGGSVSTLTIQRTQQEDSAVYLCASSQQGLGNTEAFFGQGTRLTVV.

V is TRBV15 and J is TRBJ1-1, with 10 bases identical to TRBD1. The CDR3 loop spans 16 amino acids. Trimming removed 6 bases from V and 1 base from J; junction bases left unmatched: 8. In germline, CDR1 is LNHNV, CDR2 YYDKDF (reference sequence). CDR3 sequence reads: CATSTRDRGPNTEAFF. CDR3 DNA sequence: TGTGCCACCAGTACCCGGGACAGGGGACCGAACACTGAAGCTTTCTTT.

This clonotype has just a few counts. The chain couples TRBV12-3 or TRBV12-4 to TRBJ2-2, with D unresolved. V lost 3 bases, J lost 8 bases, and 13 bases lay in between. The CDR3 loop spans 14 amino acids. The chain's CDR3 is CASSFGRNRGELFF. The CDR3 DNA follows: TGTGCCAGCAGTTTCGGACGAAATAGGGGGGAGCTGTTTTTT.

The chain couples TRBV18 to TRBJ2-3, with 8 bases identical to TRBD2. The CDR3 totals 16 residues. V trimming: 1 base; J trimming: 2 bases; junction bases outside the gene matches: 5. The germline V gene encodes CDR1 KGHSH and CDR2 LQKENI. The CDR3 coding sequence is TGTGCCAGCTCACCACGGGTAGCGGGGAACACAGATACGCAGTATTTT. This sequence encodes CASSPRVAGNTDTQYF.